The rows below give T cell receptor beta chains drawn from one sample of a study of T cell responses to AZD1222 COVID-19 vaccine. Clones were read by immunoSEQ multiplex PCR, and TCRdb kept only the in-frame ones, dropping some. The data show more than 250,000 clones, approximately 93% seen once. The material sequenced was peripheral blood, taken on day 0 of AZD1222 vaccination. These receptors were obtained from an adult in good health. CDR3s include the opening cysteine and the closing phenylalanine or tryptophan. D genes are given only for firm matches. For some rows the clone size is stated as once, few or many, or as a class when expanded; others skip it.

j_gene: TRBJ1-5; d_gene: -; v_gene: TRBV2; abundance: -; CDR3aa: CASKQGLNQPQHF; CDR3nt: TGTGCCAGCAAGCAGGGTCTCAATCAGCCCCAGCATTTT
j_gene: TRBJ2-3; d_gene: -; v_gene: TRBV13; abundance: -; CDR3aa: CASSSSLGVLSTDTQYF; CDR3nt: TGTGCCAGCAGCTCCTCGCTGGGGGTTCTTTCCACAGATACGCAGTATTTT
j_gene: TRBJ1-1; d_gene: -; v_gene: TRBV5-1; abundance: -; CDR3aa: CASSLGGGGNPEAFF; CDR3nt: TGCGCCAGCAGCTTGGGCGGGGGGGGCAACCCCGAAGCTTTCTTT
j_gene: TRBJ1-6; d_gene: -; v_gene: TRBV2; abundance: -; CDR3aa: CATHPAMGSPLHF; CDR3nt: TGTGCCACCCACCCAGCCATGGGGTCACCCCTCCACTTT
j_gene: TRBJ1-2; d_gene: TRBD1; v_gene: TRBV2; abundance: -; CDR3aa: CASSRQGVSNYGYTF; CDR3nt: TGTGCCAGCAGCAGACAGGGGGTTTCTAACTATGGCTACACCTTC
j_gene: TRBJ1-4; d_gene: -; v_gene: TRBV15; abundance: -; CDR3aa: CATRRGGHGEKLFF; CDR3nt: TGTGCCACGCGCCGTGGAGGGCACGGTGAAAAACTGTTTTTT
j_gene: TRBJ2-7; d_gene: -; v_gene: TRBV11-2; abundance: -; CDR3aa: CASSPGLYEQYF; CDR3nt: TGTGCCAGCAGCCCCGGCCTCTACGAGCAGTACTTC
j_gene: TRBJ1-1; d_gene: TRBD1; v_gene: TRBV5-1; abundance: -; CDR3aa: CASSFTRPGQGTFEAFF; CDR3nt: TGCGCCAGCAGCTTCACGAGGCCGGGACAGGGAACCTTTGAGGCTTTCTTT
j_gene: TRBJ2-7; d_gene: -; v_gene: TRBV28; abundance: -; CDR3aa: CASRHNYEQYF; CDR3nt: TGTGCCAGCAGGCACAATTACGAGCAGTACTTC
j_gene: TRBJ1-2; d_gene: -; v_gene: TRBV5-6; abundance: -; CDR3aa: CASSRRGGYTF; CDR3nt: TGTGCCAGCAGCCGCAGGGGCGGCTACACCTTC
j_gene: TRBJ2-2; d_gene: TRBD2; v_gene: TRBV3-1/TRBV3-2; abundance: -; CDR3aa: CASSQVVAGAGGIGNTGELFF; CDR3nt: TGTGCCAGCAGCCAAGTGGTCGCCGGAGCGGGAGGGATTGGTAACACCGGGGAGCTGTTTTTT
j_gene: TRBJ1-5; d_gene: -; v_gene: TRBV7-2; abundance: -; CDR3aa: CASSPFASNQPQHF; CDR3nt: TGTGCCAGCAGCCCCTTCGCGAGCAATCAGCCCCAGCATTTT
j_gene: TRBJ2-2; d_gene: -; v_gene: TRBV28; abundance: -; CDR3aa: CASSLGGTGELFF; CDR3nt: TGTGCCAGCAGCCTAGGGGGGACCGGGGAGCTGTTTTTT
j_gene: TRBJ2-7; d_gene: TRBD1; v_gene: TRBV5-1; abundance: once; CDR3aa: CASSPDRVNEQYF; CDR3nt: TGCGCCAGCAGTCCGGACAGGGTTAACGAGCAGTACTTC
j_gene: TRBJ1-1; d_gene: -; v_gene: TRBV29-1; abundance: -; CDR3aa: CSVTKTAANTEAFF; CDR3nt: TGCAGCGTCACGAAGACAGCAGCGAACACTGAAGCTTTCTTT
j_gene: TRBJ2-7; d_gene: TRBD2; v_gene: TRBV5-1; abundance: -; CDR3aa: CASSLTSGSYEQYF; CDR3nt: TGCGCCAGCAGCCTAACTAGCGGGAGCTACGAGCAGTACTTC
j_gene: TRBJ2-1; d_gene: -; v_gene: TRBV3-1/TRBV3-2; abundance: -; CDR3aa: CASSQDPSFNEQFF; CDR3nt: TGTGCCAGCAGCCAAGACCCGAGCTTTAATGAGCAGTTCTTC